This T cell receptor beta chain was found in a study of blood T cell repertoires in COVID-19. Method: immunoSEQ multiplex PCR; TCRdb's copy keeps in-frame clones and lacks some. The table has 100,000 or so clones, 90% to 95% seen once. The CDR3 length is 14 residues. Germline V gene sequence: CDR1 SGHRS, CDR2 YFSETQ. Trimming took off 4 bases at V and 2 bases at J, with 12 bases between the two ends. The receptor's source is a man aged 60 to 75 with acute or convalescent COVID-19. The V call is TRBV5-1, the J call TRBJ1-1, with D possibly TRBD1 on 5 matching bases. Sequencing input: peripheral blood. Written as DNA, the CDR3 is TGCGCCAGCAGCGCGCAGGGTAGAAACACTGAAGCTTTCTTT. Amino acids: CASSAQGRNTEAFF.